The entry that follows covers one T cell receptor beta chain sequence. Antigen specificity is unknown. Cells designated naive CD8 were CD45RO-negative and were positively selected for CCR7, with terminally differentiated effector memory CD45RA+ cells excluded. The sample comes from a study of shared clonotypes between healthy human individuals. The study, taken as a whole, reports: Clonotypes that were shared across a handful of donors made up around 5.5% of naive CD4 clonotypes.

An approximately 200 ng quantity of DNA, roughly 30,000 T cell genomes, went into the sorted-subset replicate PCRs. Repertoires were generated with immunoSEQ multiplex PCR, while TCRdb's copy carries only in-frame clones and drops some. The table includes 700,000 to 950,000 clones, 90% to 97% detected once. Unmatched junction bases numbered 8, after V lost 5 bases and J lost 7 bases. CDR1 is SGDLS and CDR2 is YYNGEE in the germline V gene. This CDR3 is 13 amino acids long. The sequenced sample consisted of naive CD8+ T cells sorted from blood. The genes are TRBV9 and TRBJ1-2; 7 bases agree with TRBD1. The sequence derives from a man aged 30 to 39 in good health. CDR3 protein: CASRGDRVAGYTF. CDR3 bases: TGTGCCAGCAGGGGAGACAGGGTGGCTGGCTACACCTTC.